Listed below are T cell receptor beta chains from one sample, sequenced in a study of siplizumab effects on memory and regulatory T cells. Clones were sequenced by immunoSEQ multiplex PCR, and TCRdb holds only the in-frame ones, with some missing. The sample consists of roughly 64,000 clones, nearly 98% of them appearing once. Sequencing was carried out using naive CD8+ T cells sorted from blood. These receptors all stem from a human donor in good health. The CDR3 runs from the conserved cysteine through the conserved F or W. A D gene is named only where the DNA matches it firmly. Where a row states a size, it is once, few, many or the class of an expanded clone; other rows omit it.

D gene,J gene,V gene,clone size,CDR3 DNA,CDR3 protein
-,TRBJ1-4,TRBV5-3,-,TGTGCCAGAAGCAGAAGCCGGGACGGCGACATCGGGGAACTGTTTTTT,CARSRSRDGDIGELFF
-,TRBJ2-4,TRBV7-8,-,TGTGCCAGCAGCTTAGCAGTTTCCCCCAAAAACATTCAGTACTTC,CASSLAVSPKNIQYF
-,TRBJ1-2,TRBV25-1,-,TGTGCCAGCAGTTGGGGCAGTAACTATGGCTACACCTTC,CASSWGSNYGYTF
TRBD2,TRBJ2-5,TRBV14,once,TGTGCCAGCAGCCCTAGCGGGGGCCAAGAGACCCAGTACTTC,CASSPSGGQETQYF
-,TRBJ1-1,TRBV11-2,-,TGTGCCAGCAGCTTAGATCTGTCAACTGAAGCTTTCTTT,CASSLDLSTEAFF
-,TRBJ2-2,TRBV10-2,-,TGCGCCAGCAGCGACCCCACACTTGAGGGTTCCAACACCGGGGAGCTGTTTTTT,CASSDPTLEGSNTGELFF
-,TRBJ2-7,TRBV4-1,-,TGCGCCAGCAGCGGGCCCAGTAACGAGCAGTACTTC,CASSGPSNEQYF
-,TRBJ2-1,TRBV30,-,TGTGCCTGGAGTGTCGCAACCGACGCCACCCTTAATGAGCAGTTCTTC,CAWSVATDATLNEQFF
TRBD2,TRBJ2-5,TRBV6-5,-,TGTGCCAGCCACCCGGGACTAGCTTCCGAGACCCAGTACTTC,CASHPGLASETQYF
-,TRBJ1-1,TRBV5-5,-,TGTGCCAGCAGCTTAGGCGTGCGGGAAGCTTTCTTT,CASSLGVREAFF
TRBD1,TRBJ1-5,TRBV27,-,TGTGCCAGCAGTTTATCGGGACAGGGAGGCAATCAGCCCCAGCATTTT,CASSLSGQGGNQPQHF
TRBD1,TRBJ2-1,TRBV27,-,TGTGCCAGCCTTTTCCGGATGACAGGGGGCTTCAATGAGCAGTTCTTC,CASLFRMTGGFNEQFF
-,TRBJ1-4,TRBV7-9,-,TGTGCCAGCAGCTTAATTGGTAATGAAAAACTGTTTTTT,CASSLIGNEKLFF
TRBD1,TRBJ1-1,TRBV4-3,-,TGCGCCAGCAGCCAGGACAGGGACGGAACTGAAGCTTTCTTT,CASSQDRDGTEAFF
-,TRBJ1-5,TRBV28,-,TGTGCCAGCAGCCCTCGACCGGGAGCAACTATGCCCCAGCATTTT,CASSPRPGATMPQHF
-,TRBJ1-1,TRBV4-1,-,TGCGCCAGCAGCCAAGAAGATGGGAGGGACACTGAAGCTTTCTTT,CASSQEDGRDTEAFF
TRBD2,TRBJ2-5,TRBV30,-,TGTGCCTGGAGCTTAGCGGGGGACCAAGAGACCCAGTACTTC,CAWSLAGDQETQYF
TRBD1,TRBJ2-3,TRBV7-3,-,TGTGCCAGCAGCTCGACAGGGGAGAATACAGATACGCAGTATTTT,CASSSTGENTDTQYF
-,TRBJ1-2,TRBV7-9,-,TGTGCCAGCAAACGGCTAGTCGGGAGGGTAAATGGCTACACCTTC,CASKRLVGRVNGYTF
-,TRBJ1-2,TRBV27,-,TGTGCCAGCAGTCCCCAAGTGGGAGACTATGGCTACACCTTC,CASSPQVGDYGYTF
-,TRBJ1-1,TRBV7-9,-,TGTGCCAGCAGCTTAGAGCCCCGCCCAAGTAACACTGAAGCTTTCTTT,CASSLEPRPSNTEAFF
TRBD2,TRBJ2-5,TRBV9,-,TGTGCCAGCAGCCCGGGGGGGTTGCAAGAGACCCAGTACTTC,CASSPGGLQETQYF
TRBD1,TRBJ1-2,TRBV7-9,-,TGTGCCAGCAGCGCGGATGGTCTAGGGGGCCGCGGCTACACCTTC,CASSADGLGGRGYTF
TRBD1,TRBJ1-2,TRBV23-1,once,TGCGCCAGCAGTCAAATGACAGGGGACCTTAGCTATGGCTACACCTTC,CASSQMTGDLSYGYTF
TRBD1,TRBJ1-6,TRBV28,-,TGTGCCAGCGGCTTGGGACAGTTCCTCCACTTT,CASGLGQFLHF
-,TRBJ1-6,TRBV6-5,-,TGTGCCAGCAGCGTTTGGGGGAATTCACCCCTCCACTTT,CASSVWGNSPLHF
TRBD1,TRBJ2-3,TRBV5-4,once,TGTGCCAGCAGCTCTTTAGGCGGGACAGGAGACCTAGATACGCAGTATTTT,CASSSLGGTGDLDTQYF
TRBD2,TRBJ2-7,TRBV11-3,-,TGTGCCAGCAGCCCAGCTAGCGGGGATCTCTACGAGCAGTACTTC,CASSPASGDLYEQYF
TRBD1,TRBJ1-1,TRBV19,-,TGTGCCAGTAGTGGAGGACAGGGGACTTCATTGTACACTGAAGCTTTCTTT,CASSGGQGTSLYTEAFF
-,TRBJ1-2,TRBV21-1,-,TGTGCCAGCAGCGACAGGACAGGAATCAACTATGGCTACACCTTC,CASSDRTGINYGYTF
TRBD1,TRBJ2-7,TRBV19,once,TGTGCCAGTAGTAAGCCGGGACAGGGGATCCACGAGCAGTACTTC,CASSKPGQGIHEQYF